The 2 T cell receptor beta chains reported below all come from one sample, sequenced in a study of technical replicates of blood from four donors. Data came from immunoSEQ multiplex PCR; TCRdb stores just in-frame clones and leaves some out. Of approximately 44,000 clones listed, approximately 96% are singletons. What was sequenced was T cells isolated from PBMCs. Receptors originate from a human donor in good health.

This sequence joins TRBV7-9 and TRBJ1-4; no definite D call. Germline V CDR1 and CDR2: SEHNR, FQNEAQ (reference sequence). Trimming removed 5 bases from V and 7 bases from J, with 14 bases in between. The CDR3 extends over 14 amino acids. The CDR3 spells CASSPFLNSEKLFF. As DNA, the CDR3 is TGTGCCAGCAGCCCTTTTTTGAACAGTGAAAAACTGTTTTTT.

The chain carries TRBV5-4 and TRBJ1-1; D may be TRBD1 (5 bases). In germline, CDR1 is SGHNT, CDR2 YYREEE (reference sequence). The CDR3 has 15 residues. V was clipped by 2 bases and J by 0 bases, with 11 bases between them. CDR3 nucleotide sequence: TGTGCCAGCAGCTTCTTACAGGAGATGAACACTGAAGCTTTCTTT. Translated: CASSFLQEMNTEAFF.